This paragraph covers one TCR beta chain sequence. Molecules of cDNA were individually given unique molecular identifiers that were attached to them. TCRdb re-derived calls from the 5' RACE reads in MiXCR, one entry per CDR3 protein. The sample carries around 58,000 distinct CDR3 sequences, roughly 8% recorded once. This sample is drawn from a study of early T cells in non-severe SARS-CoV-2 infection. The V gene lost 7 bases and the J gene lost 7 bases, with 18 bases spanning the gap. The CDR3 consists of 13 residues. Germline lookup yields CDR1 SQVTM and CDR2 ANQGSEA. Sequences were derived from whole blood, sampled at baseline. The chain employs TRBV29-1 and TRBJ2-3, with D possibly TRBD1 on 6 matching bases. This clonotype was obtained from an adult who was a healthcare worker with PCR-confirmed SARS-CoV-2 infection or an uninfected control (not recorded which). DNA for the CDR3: TGCAGCGGGGGTCCGGACAGAGGAAATACGCAGTATTTT. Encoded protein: CSGGPDRGNTQYF.